A single sample is the source of the 10 T cell receptor beta chains below, sequenced in a study of identical twins. TCRdb independently ran MiXCR on the 5' RACE reads; one entry per CDR3 protein. The table includes fewer than 550,000 distinct CDR3 sequences, 15% detected once. This sample also belongs to another study, concerning yellow fever vaccine responses in identical twins.

Input material: CD4+ T cells sorted from blood. These receptors were collected from a woman between 18 and 29 years old in good health.

This clonotype was picked up a small number of times. The chain joins TRBV5-1 to TRBJ2-1; D possibly corresponds to TRBD2 (6 bases). The CDR3 length is 14 residues. Germline CDR1 reads SGHRS; CDR2 reads YFSETQ. The V end was cut by 3 bases, the J end by 5 bases, with 12 bases between. The CDR3 DNA reads as TGCGCCAGCAGCTACGGCGGGACGAACAATGAGCAGTTCTTC. Its protein is CASSYGGTNNEQFF.

This clonotype showed up just a few times. This chain links TRBV11-1 with TRBJ2-1, with TRBD2 matching over 15 bases. CDR1 and CDR2 from the germline V gene are SGHAT and FQDESV (reference sequence). Trimming removed 3 bases from V and 4 bases from J; junction bases left unmatched: 10. The CDR3 runs to 19 residues. This CDR3 is CASSFPGLAGGFVYNEQFF. The CDR3 DNA reads as TGTGCCAGCAGCTTTCCGGGACTAGCGGGGGGATTCGTTTACAATGAGCAGTTCTTC.

J is TRBJ2-2 and V is TRBV7-9; 7 bases match TRBD2. Trimming cost V 2 bases and J 8 bases; bases outside gene matches: 14. From germline, CDR1 is SEHNR and CDR2 FQNEAQ (reference sequence). The CDR3 spans 17 residues. CDR3 bases: TGTGCCAGCAGCTTATCTGGGTTATCGACTAGCCGTGGGGAGCTGTTTTTT. Translating gives CASSLSGLSTSRGELFF.

This clonotype was seen a few times. The rearrangement uses TRBV5-6 and TRBJ2-3; D gene ambiguous. The CDR3 totals 17 residues. V lost 0 bases, J lost 7 bases, and 21 bases lay in between. Germline CDR1 and CDR2: SGHDT and YYEEEE. The CDR3: CASSLAGWSRPENTQYF. The CDR3, as DNA: TGTGCCAGCAGCTTGGCCGGGTGGTCCCGCCCGGAAAATACGCAGTATTTT.

This chain connects TRBV6-6 to TRBJ2-7; D perhaps matches TRBD1 (5 bases). The CDR3 length is 13 residues. Germline V gene sequence: CDR1 MNHNY, CDR2 SVGAGI (reference sequence). Trimming took off 6 bases at V and 0 bases at J, with 9 bases between the two ends. The CDR3 reads CASRGLGSYEQYV. The CDR3 DNA is TGTGCCAGCAGGGGGCTGGGCTCCTACGAGCAGTACGTC.

In this sample, this clonotype turned up many times. The CDR3 region has the DNA TGCAGTGCGGGCTCCTTCATACACAATGAGCAGTTCTTC. Protein sequence: CSAGSFIHNEQFF. This sequence joins TRBV20-1 and TRBJ2-1; D gene uncertain. The CDR3 spans 13 residues. Trimming removed 6 bases from V and 5 bases from J, with 14 bases in between. Germline loops: CDR1 DFQATT, CDR2 SNEGSKA (reference sequence).

The sample holds many counts of this clonotype. The rearrangement uses TRBV5-1 and TRBJ2-7, with 7 bases fitting TRBD1. Per the germline V gene, CDR1 is SGHRS and CDR2 is YFSETQ. Unmatched junction bases numbered 15, after V lost 3 bases and J lost 3 bases. The CDR3 spans 17 residues. CDR3 amino acids: CASSSRNYRGPSYEQYF. CDR3 DNA sequence: TGCGCCAGCAGCTCGAGGAACTACAGGGGTCCGAGCTACGAGCAGTACTTC.

The chain uses TRBV12-3 or TRBV12-4 and TRBJ1-6; tentative D call: TRBD1 (6 bases). This CDR3 has 14 residues. Deletions cut 5 bases from V and 13 bases from J, with 18 bases between. CDR3 in DNA: TGTGCCAGCAGTACCGACGGACAGCAAGTGCCCCTCCACTTT. Its translation is CASSTDGQQVPLHF.

The table lists this clonotype with many counts. The CDR3 bases are TGCGCCAGCAGCTTGTCCCGGACAGGGTATAATTCACCCCTCCACTTT. This translates into CASSLSRTGYNSPLHF. The chain combines TRBV5-1 with TRBJ1-6; 8 nucleotides align to TRBD1. CDR1 and CDR2 from the germline V gene are SGHRS and YFSETQ. The trim removed 1 base at V and 4 bases at J, leaving 4 bases unmatched. CDR3 length: 16 amino acids.

This clonotype was observed a handful of times. The rearrangement uses TRBV28 and TRBJ2-3, with 7 bases aligning to TRBD1. Germline V CDR1 and CDR2: MDHEN, SYDVKM. Trimming removed 5 bases from V and 2 bases from J; junction bases left unmatched: 10. This CDR3 region has 16 residues. The CDR3 sequence is CASSKLRGLPTDTQYF. The CDR3 bases are TGTGCCAGCAGTAAATTGAGGGGGCTCCCCACAGATACGCAGTATTTT.